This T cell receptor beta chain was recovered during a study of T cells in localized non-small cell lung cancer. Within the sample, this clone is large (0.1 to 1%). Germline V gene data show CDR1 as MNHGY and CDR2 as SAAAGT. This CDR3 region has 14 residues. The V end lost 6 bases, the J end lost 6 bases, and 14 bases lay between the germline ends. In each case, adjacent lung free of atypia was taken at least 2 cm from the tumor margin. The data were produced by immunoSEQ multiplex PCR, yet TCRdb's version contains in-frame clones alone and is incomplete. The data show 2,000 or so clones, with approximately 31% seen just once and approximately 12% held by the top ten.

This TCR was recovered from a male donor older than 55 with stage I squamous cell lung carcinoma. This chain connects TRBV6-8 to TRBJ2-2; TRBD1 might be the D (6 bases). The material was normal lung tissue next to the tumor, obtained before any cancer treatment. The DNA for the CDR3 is TGTGCCAGCAGGGGACAAGAGGGAGCCGGGGAGCTGTTTTTT. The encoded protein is CASRGQEGAGELFF.